The source of this TCR beta chain is a study of T-cell reconstitution after alpha-beta-depleted transplantation in children. Study-wide results and limits: Several patients had high TCRbeta diversity at day 60; it came from surviving recipient T cells and thymic progenitors. Two months or so post-transplant, alpha-beta T cells reportedly derived from several hundred expanded graft clones. Newly generated T cells supplied most T-cell counts and diversity one year post-transplant.

Notes on this clonotype: Its matching antigen is unknown.

V was shortened by 3 bases and J by 3 bases, with 10 bases between the two germline ends. Germline-derived CDR1 and CDR2 are DFQATT and SNEGSKA (reference sequence). The CDR3 runs 13 residues. Construction of the TCRbeta library involved unique molecular identifiers. TCRdb reanalysed the PCR reads using MiXCR and keeps one entry per CDR3 protein. Here the sample spans 250,000 to 300,000 distinct CDR3 sequences, 10% being singletons. The receptor was derived from a boy under two years old with acute myeloid leukemia, due to receive a stem cell transplant. The chain is built from TRBV20-1 and TRBJ2-3; D gene unclear. This specimen consisted of PBMCs, obtained before TCRalphabeta/CD19-depleted stem cell transplant. CDR3 region: CSARGPLTDTQYF. For the CDR3, the DNA is TGCAGTGCTAGGGGCCCCTTAACAGATACGCAGTATTTT.